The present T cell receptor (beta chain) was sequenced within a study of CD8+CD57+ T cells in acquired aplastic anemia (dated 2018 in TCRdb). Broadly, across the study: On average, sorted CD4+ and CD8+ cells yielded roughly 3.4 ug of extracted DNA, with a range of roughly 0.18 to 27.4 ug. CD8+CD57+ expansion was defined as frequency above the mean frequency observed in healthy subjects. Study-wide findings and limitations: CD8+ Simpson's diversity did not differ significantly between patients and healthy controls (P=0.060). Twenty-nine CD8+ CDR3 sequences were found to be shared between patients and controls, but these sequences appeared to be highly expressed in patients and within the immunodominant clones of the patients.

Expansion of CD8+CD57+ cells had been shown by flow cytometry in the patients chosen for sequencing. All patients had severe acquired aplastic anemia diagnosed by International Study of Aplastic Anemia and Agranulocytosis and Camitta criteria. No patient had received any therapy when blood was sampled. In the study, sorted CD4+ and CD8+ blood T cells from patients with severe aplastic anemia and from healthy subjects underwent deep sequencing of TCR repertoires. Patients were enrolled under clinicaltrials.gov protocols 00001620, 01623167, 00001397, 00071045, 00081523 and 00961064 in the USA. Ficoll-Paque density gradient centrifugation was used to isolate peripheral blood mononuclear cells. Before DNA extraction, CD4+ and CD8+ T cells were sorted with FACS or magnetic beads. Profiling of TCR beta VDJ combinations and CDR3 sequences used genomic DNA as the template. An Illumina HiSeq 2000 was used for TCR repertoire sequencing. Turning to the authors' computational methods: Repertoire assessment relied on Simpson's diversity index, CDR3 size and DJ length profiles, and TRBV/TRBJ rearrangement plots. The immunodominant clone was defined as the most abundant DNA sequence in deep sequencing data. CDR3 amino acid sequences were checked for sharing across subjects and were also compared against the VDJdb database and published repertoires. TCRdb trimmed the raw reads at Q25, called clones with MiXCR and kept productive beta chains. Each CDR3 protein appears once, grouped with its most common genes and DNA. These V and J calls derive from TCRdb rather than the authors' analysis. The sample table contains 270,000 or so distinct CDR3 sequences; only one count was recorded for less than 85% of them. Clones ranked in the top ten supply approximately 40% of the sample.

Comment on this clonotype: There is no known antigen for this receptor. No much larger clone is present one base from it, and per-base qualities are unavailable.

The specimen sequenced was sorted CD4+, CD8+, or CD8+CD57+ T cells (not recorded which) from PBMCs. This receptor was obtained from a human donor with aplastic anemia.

This receptor carries the CDR3 CASSLVDGPETQQYF. The DNA sequence follows: TGTGCCAGCAGCTTAGTTGACGGGCCCGAGACGCAGCAGTATTTT. The rearrangement combines TRBV7-8 with TRBJ2-3, with the identity of the D gene unclear. V is clipped by 1 base and J by 11 bases, and the sequence between their germline boundaries is 19 bases long. The germline V gene gives CDR1 as SGHVS and CDR2 as FQNEAQ. The cysteine opens and the phenylalanine closes a CDR3 of 15 amino acids. Of the read, only the CDR3 DNA is kept; its 45 bases are in frame from base 1.